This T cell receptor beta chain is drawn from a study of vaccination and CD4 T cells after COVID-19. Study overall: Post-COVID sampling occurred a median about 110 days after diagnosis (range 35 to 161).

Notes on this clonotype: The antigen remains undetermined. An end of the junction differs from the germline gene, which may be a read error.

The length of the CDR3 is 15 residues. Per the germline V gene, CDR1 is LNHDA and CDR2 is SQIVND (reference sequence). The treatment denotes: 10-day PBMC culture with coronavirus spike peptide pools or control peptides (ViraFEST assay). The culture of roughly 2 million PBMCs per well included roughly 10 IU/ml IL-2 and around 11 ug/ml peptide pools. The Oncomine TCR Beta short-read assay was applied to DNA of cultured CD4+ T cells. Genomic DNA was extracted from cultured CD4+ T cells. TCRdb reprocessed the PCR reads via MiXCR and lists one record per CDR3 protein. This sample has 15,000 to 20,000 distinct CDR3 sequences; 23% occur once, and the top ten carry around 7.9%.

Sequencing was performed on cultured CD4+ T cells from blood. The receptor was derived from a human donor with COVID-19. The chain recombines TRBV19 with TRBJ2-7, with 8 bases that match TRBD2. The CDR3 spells CASRSGGTNGYELYF. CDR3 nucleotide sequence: TGTGCCAGTCGCTCGGGGGGGACAAACGGATACGAGCTGTACTTC.